This TCR beta chain was found in a study of CD8 T cells in Susac syndrome. After extraction with the RNeasy kit, roughly 0.5 to 1 ug of the RNA was reverse transcribed using random hexamers. TCR beta CDR3 was amplified by immunoSEQ covering 54 Vbeta and 13 Jbeta. TCRdb processed the immunoSEQ multiplex PCR reads anew with MiXCR; each CDR3 protein has one entry. The sample has tens of thousands of distinct CDR3 sequences; 85% to 95% are singletons. Germline V lookup: CDR1 MGHRA, CDR2 YSYEKL. This CDR3 region has 15 residues. V shed 3 bases and J shed 0 bases, with 11 bases lying between them. High-throughput TCR beta sequencing covered peripheral CD8+ and CD4+ T cells. The patients who served as multiple sclerosis controls were treatment-naive and had stable or active relapsing-remitting disease that fulfilled the revised McDonald criteria. TEMRA cells underwent FACS enrichment and CD8+ and CD4+ T cells underwent negative isolation.

The V call is TRBV4-1, the J call TRBJ1-2; no clear D. The specimen sequenced was CD8+ T cells from PBMCs. The receptor's source is a human donor with multiple sclerosis. For the CDR3, the DNA is TGCGCCAGCAGCCATTACACCGAAGCTAACTATGGCTACACCTTC. It yields the protein CASSHYTEANYGYTF.